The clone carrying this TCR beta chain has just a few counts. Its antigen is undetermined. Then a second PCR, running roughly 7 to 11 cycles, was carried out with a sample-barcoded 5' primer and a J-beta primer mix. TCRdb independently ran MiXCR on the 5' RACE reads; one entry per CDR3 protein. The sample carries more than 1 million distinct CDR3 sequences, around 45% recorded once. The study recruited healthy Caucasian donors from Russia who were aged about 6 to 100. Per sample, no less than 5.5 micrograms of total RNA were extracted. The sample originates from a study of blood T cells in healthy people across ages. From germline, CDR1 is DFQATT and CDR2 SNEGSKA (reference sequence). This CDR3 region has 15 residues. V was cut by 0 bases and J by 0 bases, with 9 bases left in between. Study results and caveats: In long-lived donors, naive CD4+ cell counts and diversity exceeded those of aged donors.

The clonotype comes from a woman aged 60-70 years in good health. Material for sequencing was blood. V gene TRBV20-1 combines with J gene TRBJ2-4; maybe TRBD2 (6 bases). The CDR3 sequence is CSAREEGLAKNIQYF. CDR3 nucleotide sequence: TGCAGTGCTAGAGAGGAGGGCCTAGCCAAAAACATTCAGTACTTC.